This T cell receptor (beta chain) was documented in a study of read filtering for tumor transcriptome and immune sequencing. Background on the study: After DNase treatment, RNA was made into whole-transcriptome libraries. Study observations and caveats: The sorted CD138-negative fraction was a mixed bone marrow immune population, not purified T cells.

Molecular barcoded adaptors covering alpha/delta and beta/gamma chains were used on roughly 400 ng RNA. TCRdb passed the reads through MiXCR, listing each CDR3 protein once. The sample has around 65,000 distinct CDR3 sequences; about 19% are singletons. Every patient had bone marrow sampled while the disease was active. This clonotype was recorded at least ten times. Its antigen is undetermined. CDR1 MNHEY and CDR2 SVGAGI come from the germline V gene. CDR3 length: 14 residues. Trimming removed 2 bases at V and 9 bases at J, with 14 bases between. The V call is TRBV6-5, the J call TRBJ2-1, with D perhaps matching TRBD1 (6 bases). The sequencing sample was made of a population of CD138-negative cells sorted from bone marrow. The source is a donor at least 40 years old with multiple myeloma. CDR3 sequence reads: CASSYKESGVEQFF. The DNA for the CDR3 is TGTGCCAGCAGTTACAAGGAGTCAGGGGTTGAGCAGTTCTTC.